This T cell receptor (beta chain) was recorded in a study of CD8+CD57+ T cells in acquired aplastic anemia. In patients chosen for sequencing, flow cytometry had shown CD8+CD57+ cell expansion. This clonotype was counted many times. What it recognizes is unknown. This CDR3 is 15 amino acids long. Germline CDR1 LNHNV, CDR2 YYDKDF (reference sequence). V shed 3 bases and J 3 bases; nucleotides not matched to a gene: 4. It was genomic DNA that served as the template for profiling TCR beta VDJ and CDR3. TCRdb ran MiXCR on the reads and lists one entry per CDR3 protein. Of fewer than 250,000 distinct CDR3 sequences listed, around 45% are singletons. The study's findings and limits: There were twenty-nine CD8+ CDR3 sequences that occurred in both patients and controls.

The sequencing input was sorted CD4+, CD8+, or CD8+CD57+ T cells (not recorded which) from PBMCs. The TCR comes from a human donor with aplastic anemia. The chain has TRBV15 and TRBJ2-2, with 7 bases fitting TRBD2. CDR3 sequence (DNA): TGTGCCACCAGCAGTGGTGGGAGGGACACCGGGGAGCTGTTTTTT. The encoded protein is CATSSGGRDTGELFF.